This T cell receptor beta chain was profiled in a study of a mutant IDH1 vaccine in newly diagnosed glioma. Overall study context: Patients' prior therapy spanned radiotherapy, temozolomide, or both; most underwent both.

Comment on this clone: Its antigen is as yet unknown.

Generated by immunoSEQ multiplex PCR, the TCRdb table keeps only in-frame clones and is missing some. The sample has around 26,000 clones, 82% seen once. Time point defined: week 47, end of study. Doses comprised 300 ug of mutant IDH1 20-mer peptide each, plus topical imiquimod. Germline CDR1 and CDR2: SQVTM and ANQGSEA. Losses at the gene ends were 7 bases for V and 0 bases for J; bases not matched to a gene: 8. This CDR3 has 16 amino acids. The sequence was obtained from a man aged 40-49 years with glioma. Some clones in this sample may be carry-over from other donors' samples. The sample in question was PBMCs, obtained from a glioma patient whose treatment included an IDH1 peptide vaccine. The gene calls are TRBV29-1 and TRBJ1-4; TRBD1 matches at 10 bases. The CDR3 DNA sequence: TGCAGCGGGGCACCGGGACAGGGGCCAACTAATGAAAAACTGTTTTTT. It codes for CSGAPGQGPTNEKLFF.